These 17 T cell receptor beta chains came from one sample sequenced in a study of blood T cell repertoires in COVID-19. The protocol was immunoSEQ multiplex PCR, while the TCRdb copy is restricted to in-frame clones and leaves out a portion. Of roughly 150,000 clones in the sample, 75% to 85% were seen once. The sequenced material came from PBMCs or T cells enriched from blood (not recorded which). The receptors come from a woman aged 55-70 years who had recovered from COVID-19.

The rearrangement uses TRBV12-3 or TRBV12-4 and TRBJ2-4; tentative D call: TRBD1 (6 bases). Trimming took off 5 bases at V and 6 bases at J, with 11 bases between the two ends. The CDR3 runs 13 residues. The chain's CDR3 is CASSLPGANIQYF. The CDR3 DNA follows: TGTGCCAGCAGTCTGCCAGGGGCAAACATTCAGTACTTC.

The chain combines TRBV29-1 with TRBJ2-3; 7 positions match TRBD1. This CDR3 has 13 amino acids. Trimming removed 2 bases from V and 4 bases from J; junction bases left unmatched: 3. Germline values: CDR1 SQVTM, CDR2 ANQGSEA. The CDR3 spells CSVERTGADTQYF. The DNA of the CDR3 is TGCAGCGTTGAAAGGACAGGTGCAGATACGCAGTATTTT.

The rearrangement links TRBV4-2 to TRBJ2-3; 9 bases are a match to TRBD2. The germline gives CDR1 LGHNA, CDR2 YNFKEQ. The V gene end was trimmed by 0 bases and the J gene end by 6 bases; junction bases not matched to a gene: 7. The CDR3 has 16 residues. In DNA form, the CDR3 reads TGTGCCAGCAGCCAAGATAGCGGGGGTATCTCTGATACGCAGTATTTT. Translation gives CASSQDSGGISDTQYF.

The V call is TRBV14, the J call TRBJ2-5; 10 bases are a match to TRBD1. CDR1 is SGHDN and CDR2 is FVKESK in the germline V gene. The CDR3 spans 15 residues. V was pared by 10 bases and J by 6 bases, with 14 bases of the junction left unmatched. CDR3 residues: CATSQTGTGVKTQYF. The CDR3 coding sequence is TGTGCCACGAGTCAAACCGGGACAGGGGTAAAGACCCAGTACTTC.

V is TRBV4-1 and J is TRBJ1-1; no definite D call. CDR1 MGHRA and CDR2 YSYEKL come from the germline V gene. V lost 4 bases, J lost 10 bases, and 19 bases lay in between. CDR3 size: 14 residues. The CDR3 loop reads CASSPSEVLKLAFF. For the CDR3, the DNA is TGCGCCAGCAGCCCCAGTGAGGTTTTAAAGTTAGCTTTCTTT.

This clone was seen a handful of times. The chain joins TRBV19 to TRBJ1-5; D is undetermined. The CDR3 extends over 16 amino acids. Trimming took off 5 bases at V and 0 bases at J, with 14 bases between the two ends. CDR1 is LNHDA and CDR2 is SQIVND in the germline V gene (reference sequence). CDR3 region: CASSAQPTHSNQPQHF. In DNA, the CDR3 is TGTGCCAGTAGTGCGCAACCAACTCATAGCAATCAGCCCCAGCATTTT.

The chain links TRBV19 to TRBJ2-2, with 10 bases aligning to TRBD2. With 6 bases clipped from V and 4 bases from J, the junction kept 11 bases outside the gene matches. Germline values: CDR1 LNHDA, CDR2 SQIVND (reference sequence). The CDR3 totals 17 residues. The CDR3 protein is CASSSRPSGGGTGELFF. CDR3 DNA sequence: TGTGCCAGTAGCTCCCGACCTAGCGGGGGAGGCACCGGGGAGCTGTTTTTT.

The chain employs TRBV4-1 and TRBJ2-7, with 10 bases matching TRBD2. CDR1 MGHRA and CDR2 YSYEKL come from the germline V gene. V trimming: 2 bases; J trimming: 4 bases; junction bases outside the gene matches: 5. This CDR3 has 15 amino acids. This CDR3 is CASSQSGTSAYEQYF. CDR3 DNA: TGCGCCAGCAGCCAATCCGGGACTAGCGCTTACGAGCAGTACTTC.

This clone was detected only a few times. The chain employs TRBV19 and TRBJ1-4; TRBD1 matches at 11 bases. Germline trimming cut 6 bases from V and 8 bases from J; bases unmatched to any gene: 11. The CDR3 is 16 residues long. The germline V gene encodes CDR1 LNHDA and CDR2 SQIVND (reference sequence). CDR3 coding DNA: TGTGCCAGTAGAAGGCGGTCGGGACAGGGGGAAGAAAAACTGTTTTTT. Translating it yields CASRRRSGQGEEKLFF.

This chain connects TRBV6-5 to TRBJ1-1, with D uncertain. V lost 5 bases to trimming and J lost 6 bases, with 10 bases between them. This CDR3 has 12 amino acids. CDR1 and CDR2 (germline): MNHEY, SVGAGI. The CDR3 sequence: CASSSELSEAFF. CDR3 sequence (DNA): TGTGCCAGCAGTAGCGAATTGTCTGAAGCTTTCTTT.

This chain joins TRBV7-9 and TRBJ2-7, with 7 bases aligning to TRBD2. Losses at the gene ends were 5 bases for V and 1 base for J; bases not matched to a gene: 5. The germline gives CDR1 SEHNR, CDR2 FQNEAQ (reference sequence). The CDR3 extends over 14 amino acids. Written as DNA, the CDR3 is TGTGCCAGCAGCCGGAGCGGGGCGTCCTACGAGCAGTACTTC. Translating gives CASSRSGASYEQYF.

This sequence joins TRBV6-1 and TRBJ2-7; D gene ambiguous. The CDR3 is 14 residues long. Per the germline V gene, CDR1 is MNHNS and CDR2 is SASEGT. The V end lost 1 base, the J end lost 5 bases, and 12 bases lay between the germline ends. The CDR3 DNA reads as TGTGCCAGCAGTGAAGTTCCAGGATACAACGAGCAGTACTTC. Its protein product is CASSEVPGYNEQYF.

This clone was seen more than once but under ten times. CDR3 in DNA: TGTGCCATCACGGCTGGGACAGCAAACGGCTACACCTTC. Translated: CAITAGTANGYTF. The genes are TRBV10-3 and TRBJ1-2; 7 bases are a match to TRBD1. The CDR3 sequence is 13 residues long. CDR1 ENHRY and CDR2 SYGVKD come from the germline V gene. V shed 7 bases and J 8 bases; nucleotides not matched to a gene: 10.

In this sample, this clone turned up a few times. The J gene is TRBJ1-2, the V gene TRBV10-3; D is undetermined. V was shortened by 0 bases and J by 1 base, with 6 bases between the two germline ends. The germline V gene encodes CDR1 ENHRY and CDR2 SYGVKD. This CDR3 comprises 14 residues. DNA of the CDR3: TGTGCCATCAGTGAGTCTGAGAATAACTATGGCTACACCTTC. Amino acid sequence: CAISESENNYGYTF.

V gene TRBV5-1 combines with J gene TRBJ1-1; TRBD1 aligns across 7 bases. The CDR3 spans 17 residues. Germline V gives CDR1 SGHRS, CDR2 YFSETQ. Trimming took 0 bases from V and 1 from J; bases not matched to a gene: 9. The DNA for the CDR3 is TGCGCCAGCAGCTTGGCCCATCTGACAGGGACGAACACTGAAGCTTTCTTT. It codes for CASSLAHLTGTNTEAFF. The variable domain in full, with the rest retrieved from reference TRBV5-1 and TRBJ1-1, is KAGVTQTPRYLIKTRGQQVTLSCSPISGHRSVSWYQQTPGQGLQFLFEYFSETQRNKGNFPGRFSGRQFSNSRSEMNVSTLELGDSALYLCASSLAHLTGTNTEAFFGQGTRLTVV.

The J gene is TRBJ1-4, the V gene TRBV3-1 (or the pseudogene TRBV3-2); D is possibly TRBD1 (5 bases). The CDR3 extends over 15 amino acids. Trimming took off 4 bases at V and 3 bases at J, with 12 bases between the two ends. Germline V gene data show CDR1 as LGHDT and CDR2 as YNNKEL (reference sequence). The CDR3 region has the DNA TGTGCCAGCAGCCCCCCAGGGTTGGCTAATGAAAAACTGTTTTTT. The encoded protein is CASSPPGLANEKLFF.

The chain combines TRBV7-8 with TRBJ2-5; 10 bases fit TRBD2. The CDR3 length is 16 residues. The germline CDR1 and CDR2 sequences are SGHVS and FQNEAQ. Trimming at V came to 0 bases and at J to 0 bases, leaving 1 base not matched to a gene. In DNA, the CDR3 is TGTGCCAGCAGCTTAGCTAGCGGGGGGTACCAAGAGACCCAGTACTTC. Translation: CASSLASGGYQETQYF.